These T cell receptor beta chains were read from a single sample in a study of T-cell memory formation after mild COVID-19. TCRdb recomputed calls from the 5' RACE reads with MiXCR, one row per CDR3 protein. Found here are tens of thousands of distinct CDR3 sequences, around 13% of them singletons; the top ten hold roughly two fifths. The sequenced sample consisted of PBMCs or a T cell subset sorted from them (not recorded which). These receptors were obtained from a young man who had mild COVID-19 (a few samples of this study predate the infection). Cell type and time point are not known. The CDR3 runs from the conserved cysteine through the conserved F or W. The D gene is left open where the match is weak. Clone size is stated in some rows and not others, as once, few, many or a class when expanded.

D gene	V gene	clone size	J gene	CDR3 protein	CDR3 DNA
TRBD2	TRBV7-6	few	TRBJ2-5	CASSLELAGAQQETQYF	TGTGCCAGCAGCTTAGAACTAGCGGGGGCCCAGCAAGAGACCCAGTACTTC
-	TRBV5-6	-	TRBJ2-5	CASSSAQETQYF	TGTGCCAGCAGCTCCGCGCAAGAGACCCAGTACTTC
-	TRBV4-1	-	TRBJ1-1	CASSHVLDRLAEAFF	TGCGCCAGCAGCCATGTCCTTGACAGACTCGCTGAAGCTTTCTTT
-	TRBV29-1	many	TRBJ1-3	CSVADPGQGNTIYF	TGCAGCGTTGCAGACCCAGGGCAAGGAAACACCATATATTTT
-	TRBV13	few	TRBJ2-1	CASSLRLARDEQFF	TGTGCCAGCAGCTTAAGGCTAGCTCGTGATGAGCAGTTCTTC
-	TRBV2	few	TRBJ2-7	CASVGPAEIAKALFF	TGTGCCAGCGTTGGGCCAGCTGAAATTGCTAAGGCACTTTTCTTC
-	TRBV15	few	TRBJ2-1	CATTRSTEQFF	TGTGCCACCACCCGAAGTACTGAGCAGTTCTTC
-	TRBV7-9	-	TRBJ2-1	CASSLTISYNEQFF	TGTGCCAGCAGCTTAACGATTTCCTACAATGAGCAGTTCTTC
-	TRBV7-9	many	TRBJ2-1	CASSYSGTSYNEQFF	TGTGCCAGCAGTTACTCCGGGACATCCTACAATGAGCAGTTCTTC
TRBD1	TRBV3-1	-	TRBJ1-5	CASSIGQGINQPQHF	TGTGCCAGCAGCATAGGACAGGGGATCAATCAGCCCCAGCATTTT
-	TRBV12-3/TRBV12-4	few	TRBJ2-3	CASTLADTQYF	TGTGCCAGCACTTTGGCAGATACGCAGTATTTT
-	TRBV5-1	-	TRBJ1-4	CASSLDQRGIDEKLFF	TGCGCCAGCAGCCTTGATCAGCGGGGGATAGACGAAAAACTGTTTTTT
TRBD2	TRBV5-1	few	TRBJ2-1	CASSWQAGGRSYNEQFF	TGCGCCAGCAGCTGGCAAGCGGGGGGCCGATCCTACAATGAGCAGTTCTTC
-	TRBV15	-	TRBJ2-7	CATSRTLGDYEQYF	TGTGCCACCAGCAGAACCCTAGGGGACTACGAGCAGTACTTC
TRBD1	TRBV2	-	TRBJ2-2	CASRDRVLGTGELFF	TGTGCCAGCAGAGACAGGGTTTTGGGTACCGGGGAGCTGTTTTTT
TRBD1	TRBV19	many	TRBJ2-5	CASSITGGGETQYF	TGTGCCAGTAGTATAACAGGGGGCGGAGAGACCCAGTACTTC
-	TRBV5-5	-	TRBJ1-2	CASTPGRGPRGYTF	TGTGCCAGCACCCCTGGTCGGGGGCCGCGTGGCTACACCTTC
-	TRBV20-1	many	TRBJ2-7	CSAKYIYEQYF	TGCAGTGCTAAGTACATCTACGAGCAGTACTTC
-	TRBV6-6	-	TRBJ2-3	CASSHILADTQYF	TGTGCCAGCAGTCACATCCTTGCAGATACGCAGTATTTT
TRBD2	TRBV7-9	few	TRBJ2-7	CASSQTSGNTYEQYF	TGTGCCAGCAGTCAGACTAGCGGGAATACCTACGAGCAGTACTTC
TRBD2	TRBV6-4	many	TRBJ2-2	CASSDTSGGTGELFF	TGTGCCAGCAGTGACACTAGCGGGGGCACCGGGGAGCTGTTTTTT
TRBD2	TRBV4-1	-	TRBJ2-3	CASSQALAGGYSTDTQYF	TGCGCCAGCAGCCAAGCCCTAGCGGGGGGTTACTCCACAGATACGCAGTATTTT
-	TRBV6-2/TRBV6-3	few	TRBJ1-1	CASSKDSGTEAFF	TGTGCCAGCAGCAAAGACAGTGGCACTGAAGCTTTCTTT
-	TRBV12-3/TRBV12-4	few	TRBJ2-1	CASSLVERVNEQFF	TGTGCCAGCAGTCTGGTTGAAAGGGTCAATGAGCAGTTCTTC
-	TRBV4-3	-	TRBJ2-4	CASSQRVKGKNIQYF	TGCGCCAGCAGCCAGAGGGTGAAGGGGAAAAACATTCAGTACTTC
-	TRBV4-2	few	TRBJ2-3	CASSQGGGTDTQYF	TGTGCCAGCAGCCAAGGAGGAGGGACAGATACGCAGTATTTT
-	TRBV4-2	-	TRBJ2-1	CASSYENNEQFF	TGTGCCAGCAGCTATGAAAACAATGAGCAGTTCTTC
-	TRBV7-9	few	TRBJ1-5	CASSRTDSNQPQHF	TGTGCCAGCAGCCGGACGGATAGCAATCAGCCCCAGCATTTT
TRBD1	TRBV6-5	-	TRBJ2-3	CASSYSKGATDTQYF	TGTGCCAGCAGTTACTCAAAGGGGGCAACAGATACGCAGTATTTT
TRBD2	TRBV6-4	-	TRBJ2-1	CASSESGGGSYNEQFF	TGTGCCAGCAGTGAATCGGGGGGGGGATCCTACAATGAGCAGTTCTTC
-	TRBV27	few	TRBJ2-7	CASSFIGGRLYEQYF	TGTGCCAGCAGTTTTATCGGGGGAAGACTGTACGAGCAGTACTTC
-	TRBV7-9	-	TRBJ2-1	CASSPTLGGVYNEQFF	TGTGCCAGCAGCCCGACCCTCGGAGGGGTCTACAATGAGCAGTTCTTC
TRBD1	TRBV4-1	-	TRBJ2-7	CASSQLNRGTGSDEQYF	TGCGCCAGCAGCCAGCTTAATAGGGGGACAGGGTCGGACGAGCAGTACTTC
TRBD1	TRBV11-3	few	TRBJ1-1	CASSPDRGNTEAFF	TGTGCCAGCAGCCCGGACAGGGGGAACACTGAAGCTTTCTTT
-	TRBV3-1	many	TRBJ2-2	CASSHLNTGELFF	TGTGCCAGCAGCCACCTGAACACCGGGGAGCTGTTTTTT
TRBD1	TRBV27	-	TRBJ1-2	CASSLSSGGLNYGYTF	TGTGCCAGCAGTTTATCGTCAGGGGGCCTTAACTATGGCTACACCTTC
-	TRBV6-1	-	TRBJ2-2	CASRDFFTGELFF	TGTGCCAGCAGGGACTTTTTCACCGGGGAGCTGTTTTTT
TRBD2	TRBV20-1	few	TRBJ2-1	CSARSLAGGSGWERSYNEQFF	TGCAGTGCTAGAAGTCTAGCGGGGGGAAGTGGGTGGGAGAGATCCTACAATGAGCAGTTCTTC
-	TRBV7-9	-	TRBJ1-1	CASRSNPGNGNTEAFF	TGTGCCAGCAGATCTAACCCGGGTAATGGGAACACTGAAGCTTTCTTT
TRBD1	TRBV3-1	-	TRBJ1-3	CASSQDSGTGSESTIYF	TGTGCCAGCAGCCAAGATTCGGGGACAGGGAGCGAAAGCACCATATATTTT
TRBD1	TRBV24-1	few	TRBJ2-5	CATDPGQGAMDQETQYF	TGTGCCACCGACCCGGGACAGGGGGCTATGGACCAAGAGACCCAGTACTTC
-	TRBV28	few	TRBJ1-1	CASELGAGNTEAFF	TGTGCCAGCGAATTAGGGGCCGGGAACACTGAAGCTTTCTTT
TRBD1	TRBV29-1	-	TRBJ2-7	CSVEALTGTGTSYEQYF	TGCAGCGTTGAAGCCCTTACAGGGACAGGGACGTCTTACGAGCAGTACTTC
-	TRBV4-3	-	TRBJ1-4	CASSQDGGTNEKLFF	TGCGCCAGCAGCCAAGACGGGGGAACTAATGAAAAACTGTTTTTT